Listed here is a single TCR beta chain. Assay: immunoSEQ multiplex PCR; the TCRdb copy retains only in-frame clones and omits some. The sample holds 70,000 to 80,000 clones; 84% are singletons and the top ten take about 10%. This entry comes from a study of blood T cell repertoires in COVID-19. V was cut by 6 bases and J by 4 bases, with 12 bases left in between. This CDR3 has 14 residues. Germline CDR1 MDHEN, CDR2 SYDVKM. Sequencing used peripheral blood. The source is a human donor in a cohort sampled during active COVID-19. This chain joins TRBV28 and TRBJ2-2, with D possibly TRBD2 on 5 matching bases. CDR3 DNA: TGTGCCAGCAGGAGGGATCAATTCACCGGGGAGCTGTTTTTT. It yields the protein CASRRDQFTGELFF.